This is a list of T cell receptor beta chains from one sample in a study of cytomegalovirus exposure and HLA in healthy donors. The assay was immunoSEQ multiplex PCR, and TCRdb's table has in-frame clones only and misses some. The table records around 75,000 clones, around four fifths of them present only once. Input material: PBMCs. These receptors were collected from a man aged 25 to 45 in good health and CMV-seronegative. CDR3s include the opening cysteine and the closing phenylalanine or tryptophan. Each record gives: D gene, V gene, clone size, J gene, CDR3 DNA, CDR3 protein. A D gene is named only where the DNA matches it firmly. A clone size is listed for some rows: how often the clone was seen (once, few, many), or a class if it is expanded.

TRBD2,TRBV28,NA,TRBJ2-5,TGTGCCAGCAGTTTATTCGGTCTAGCGGGGGGGAAAGAGACCCAGTACTTC,CASSLFGLAGGKETQYF
NA,TRBV2,NA,TRBJ2-2,TGTGCCAGCAGTGAAGTTATGCGCGGGGAGCTGTTTTTT,CASSEVMRGELFF
TRBD1,TRBV7-6,NA,TRBJ2-2,TGTGCCAGCAGCCTCGCGGGACAGGCTAGCGGGGAGCTGTTTTTT,CASSLAGQASGELFF
NA,TRBV20-1,NA,TRBJ1-4,TGCAGTGCTAGGGAGGAAAAACTGTTTTTT,CSAREEKLFF
TRBD1,TRBV13,once,TRBJ1-2,TGTGCCAGCAGCGGCCGGACAGGGCGCTTTTACGGCTACACCTTC,CASSGRTGRFYGYTF
NA,TRBV19,NA,TRBJ1-2,TGTGCCAGTAGTACCCGGGACACCCACTTC,CASSTRDTHF
TRBD1,TRBV11-3,NA,TRBJ1-2,TGTGCCAGCAGCCAACACAGGGGGCAAGCTGGCTACACCTTC,CASSQHRGQAGYTF
NA,TRBV27,NA,TRBJ1-4,TGTGCCAGCAGTCCCCGGGATGGGAGGCGGGGAAATCGAAAACTGTTTTTT,CASSPRDGRRGNRKLFF
NA,TRBV2,few,TRBJ1-2,TGTGCCAGCAGTATACGACAAAATGGGAACTATGGCTACACCTTC,CASSIRQNGNYGYTF
TRBD1,TRBV9,few,TRBJ1-5,TGTGCCAGCAGCGAGACAGGGGCGGGCAATCAGCCCCAGCATTTT,CASSETGAGNQPQHF
TRBD1,TRBV5-1,NA,TRBJ1-5,TGCGCCAGCAGCTTGGGACAGGGGAGCAATCAGCCCCAGCATTTT,CASSLGQGSNQPQHF
NA,TRBV28,NA,TRBJ1-5,TGTGCCAGCAGCCCCGGTCAGGTTCTCATGCATGGGCCCCAGCATTTT,CASSPGQVLMHGPQHF
NA,TRBV6-6,NA,TRBJ1-2,TGTGCCAGCAGTTACCCGAACAGGGTGCTTGGCTACACCTTC,CASSYPNRVLGYTF
NA,TRBV4-1,NA,TRBJ1-2,TGCGCCAGCAGCCACCGTTTAGGTCCGGGCTATGGCTACACCTTC,CASSHRLGPGYGYTF
NA,TRBV18,NA,TRBJ2-5,TGTGCCAGCTCACGCGGGTCCCGTGGGCGAGAGACCCAGTACTTC,CASSRGSRGRETQYF
NA,TRBV6-5,NA,TRBJ1-2,TGTGCCAGCAGTCCAACAGGGCCCTATGGCTACACCTTC,CASSPTGPYGYTF
NA,TRBV7-6,NA,TRBJ1-1,TGTGCCAGCAGCTTACCGGGAGTCACTGAAGCTTTCTTT,CASSLPGVTEAFF
NA,TRBV7-9,NA,TRBJ1-6,TGTGCCAGCAGCCCCATACAGGTTTCACCCCTCCACTTT,CASSPIQVSPLHF
NA,TRBV9,once,TRBJ2-1,TGTGCCAGCAGCGTAGGCCCAGTTCTCTACAATGAGCAGTTCTTC,CASSVGPVLYNEQFF
TRBD2,TRBV7-9,NA,TRBJ2-1,TGTGCCAGCAGCTTAACTAGCGGGACGGGGGAGCAGTTCTTC,CASSLTSGTGEQFF
TRBD2,TRBV29-1,NA,TRBJ2-1,TGCAGCGTTGAATCTCGACTAGCGGTGGCCTACAATGAGCAGTTCTTC,CSVESRLAVAYNEQFF
NA,TRBV12-5,once,TRBJ1-1,TGTGCTAGTGGTTCCAATACAAACACTGAAGCTTTCTTT,CASGSNTNTEAFF
TRBD1,TRBV4-3,NA,TRBJ1-4,TGCGCCAGCAGCCGACAGGGGATAGAGGATGAAAAACTGTTTTTT,CASSRQGIEDEKLFF
TRBD1,TRBV5-1,NA,TRBJ2-3,TGCGCCAGCAGCTTGGGACAGGGGGCTCATTTTGATACGCAGTATTTT,CASSLGQGAHFDTQYF
TRBD1,TRBV28,NA,TRBJ1-2,TGTGCCAGCAGTTTATCGACCTTGGGACAGACCTATGGCTACACCTTC,CASSLSTLGQTYGYTF
NA,TRBV2,NA,TRBJ2-4,TGTGCCAGCAGGAATGGGGGCACAGGGGCCAAAAACATTCAGTACTTC,CASRNGGTGAKNIQYF
NA,TRBV5-1,NA,TRBJ2-1,TGCGCCAGCAGCTTGGCCCCAGCCGGGTCCTACAATGAGCAGTTCTTC,CASSLAPAGSYNEQFF
TRBD1,TRBV10-3,NA,TRBJ1-1,TGTGCCATCAGGGGGGACAGGGAGTTCGGTGAAGCTTTCTTT,CAIRGDREFGEAFF
TRBD2,TRBV11-3,NA,TRBJ2-3,TGTGCCAGCAGCGTAAAGGGACTAGCGGGAGACAAAGATACGCAGTATTTT,CASSVKGLAGDKDTQYF
NA,TRBV29-1,NA,TRBJ1-1,TGCAGCTTTTGGCCCGGCGGCCCCACTGAAGCTTTCTTT,CSFWPGGPTEAFF
NA,TRBV9,NA,TRBJ1-4,TGTGCCAGCAGCAGGGAGGGGGGAAAACTGTTTTTT,CASSREGGKLFF
TRBD1,TRBV9,NA,TRBJ2-1,TGTGCCAGCAGCGAGAGGGACAGGGGGACCTACAATGAGCAGTTCTTC,CASSERDRGTYNEQFF
NA,TRBV6-1,once,TRBJ1-2,TGTGCCAGCAGCGACACGAATAGGGGGTTGAAGGGCTACACCTTC,CASSDTNRGLKGYTF
TRBD1,TRBV4-3,NA,TRBJ2-2,TGCGCCAGCAGCCAAGGACCTTTGGGACAGGGAGTCGCCGGGGAGCTGTTTTTT,CASSQGPLGQGVAGELFF
TRBD1,TRBV5-4,once,TRBJ1-1,TGTGCCAGCAGCTTGACAGGGGACACTGAAGCTTTCTTT,CASSLTGDTEAFF
NA,TRBV28,NA,TRBJ2-7,TGTGCCAGCAGCCTAGAGGGGACTCAGTACTTC,CASSLEGTQYF
NA,TRBV27,NA,TRBJ1-1,TGTGCCAGCAGTTACAGAAGACAGCTGAACACTGAAGCTTTCTTT,CASSYRRQLNTEAFF
TRBD2,TRBV6-4,NA,TRBJ2-1,TGTGCCAGCAGTGACTCTAGCGGGGGGGTCAATGAGCAGTTCTTC,CASSDSSGGVNEQFF
TRBD2,TRBV7-9,NA,TRBJ2-2,TGTGCCAGCAGCTTAGTGAGGGGACTAGCGACCGGGGAGCTGTTTTTT,CASSLVRGLATGELFF
TRBD2,TRBV19,NA,TRBJ2-1,TGTGCCAGTAGTAAGACTAGCGGGGCATACAATGAGCAGTTCTTC,CASSKTSGAYNEQFF
TRBD1,TRBV30,NA,TRBJ1-2,TGTGCCTGGACCGCGACAGGGTCTGGTGGCTACACCTTC,CAWTATGSGGYTF
TRBD1,TRBV19,NA,TRBJ1-1,TGTGCCAGTAGTCGACAGGGGGAGAACACTGAAGCTTTCTTT,CASSRQGENTEAFF
NA,TRBV6-1,NA,TRBJ1-4,TGTGCCAGCAGTGAAGGGAGGGGAGGGAATGAAAAACTGTTTTTT,CASSEGRGGNEKLFF
NA,TRBV18,once,TRBJ2-2,TGTGCCAGCTCAATCCTCTCCGGGACACCTAAACTCACCGGGGAGCTGTTTTTT,CASSILSGTPKLTGELFF
NA,TRBV9,NA,TRBJ1-2,TGTGCCAGCAGCGTACAGGGGCTCTATGGCTACACCTTC,CASSVQGLYGYTF
TRBD1,TRBV4-1,NA,TRBJ1-2,TGCGCCAGCAGCCAAAGGGGGCTGGGACAGGGCACGCCTCGAGATGATGGCTACACCTTC,CASSQRGLGQGTPRDDGYTF
NA,TRBV19,NA,TRBJ2-5,TGTGCCAGTAGTATAGGCGCGACCCAGTACTTC,CASSIGATQYF
TRBD1,TRBV27,once,TRBJ2-3,TGTGCCAGCAGTTCCGCCAGGGACAGGGTCAAAGATACGCAGTATTTT,CASSSARDRVKDTQYF
TRBD1,TRBV5-1,few,TRBJ1-1,TGCGCCAGCAGCTTTTCACCGGGACAGAGCACTGAAGCTTTCTTT,CASSFSPGQSTEAFF
TRBD1,TRBV28,NA,TRBJ1-2,TGTGCCACCGACAGGGGCACCTATGGCTACACCTTC,CATDRGTYGYTF